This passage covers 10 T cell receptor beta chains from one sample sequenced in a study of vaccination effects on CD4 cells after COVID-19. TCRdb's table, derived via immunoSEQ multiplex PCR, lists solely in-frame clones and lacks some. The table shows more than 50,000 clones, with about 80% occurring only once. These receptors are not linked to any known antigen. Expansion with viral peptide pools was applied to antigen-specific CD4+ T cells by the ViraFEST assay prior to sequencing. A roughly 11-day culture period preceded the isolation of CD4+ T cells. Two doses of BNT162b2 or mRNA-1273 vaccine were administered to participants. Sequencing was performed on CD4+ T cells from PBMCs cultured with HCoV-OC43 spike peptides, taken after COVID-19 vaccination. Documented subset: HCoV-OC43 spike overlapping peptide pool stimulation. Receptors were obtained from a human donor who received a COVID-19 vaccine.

The CDR3 reads CASGLRPPGEKLFF. CDR3 DNA: TGTGCCAGCGGCTTACGTCCCCCGGGTGAAAAACTGTTTTTT. The gene calls are TRBV6-5 and TRBJ1-4; no firm D call. The CDR3 has 14 residues. V lost 8 bases and J lost 7, with 17 bases in between. CDR1 and CDR2 (germline): MNHEY, SVGAGI.

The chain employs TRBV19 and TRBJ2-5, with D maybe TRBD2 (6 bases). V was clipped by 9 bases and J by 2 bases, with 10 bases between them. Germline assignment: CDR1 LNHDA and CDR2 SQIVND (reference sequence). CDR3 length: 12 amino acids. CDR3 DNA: TGTGCCAGCTCGCGGGGTCAAGAGACCCAGTACTTC. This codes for CASSRGQETQYF.

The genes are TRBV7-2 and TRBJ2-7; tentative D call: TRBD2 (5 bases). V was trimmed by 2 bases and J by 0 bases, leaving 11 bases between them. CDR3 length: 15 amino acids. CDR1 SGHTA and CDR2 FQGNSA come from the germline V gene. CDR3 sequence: CASSLSLASSYEQYV. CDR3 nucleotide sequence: TGTGCCAGCAGCTTATCTCTAGCCAGCTCCTACGAGCAGTACGTC.

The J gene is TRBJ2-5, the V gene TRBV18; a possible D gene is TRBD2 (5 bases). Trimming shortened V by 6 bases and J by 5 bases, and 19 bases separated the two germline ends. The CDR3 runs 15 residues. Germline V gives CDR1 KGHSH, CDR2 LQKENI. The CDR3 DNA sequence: TGTGCCAGCTCCCCAACCCTCGGTGGCGGGGAGACCCAGTACTTC. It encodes CASSPTLGGGETQYF.

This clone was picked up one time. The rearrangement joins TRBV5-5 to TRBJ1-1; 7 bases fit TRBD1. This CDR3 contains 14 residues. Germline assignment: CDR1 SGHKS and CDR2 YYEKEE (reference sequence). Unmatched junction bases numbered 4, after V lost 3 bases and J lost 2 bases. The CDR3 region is CASSWWDSNTEAFF. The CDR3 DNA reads TGTGCCAGCAGCTGGTGGGACAGCAACACTGAAGCTTTCTTT.

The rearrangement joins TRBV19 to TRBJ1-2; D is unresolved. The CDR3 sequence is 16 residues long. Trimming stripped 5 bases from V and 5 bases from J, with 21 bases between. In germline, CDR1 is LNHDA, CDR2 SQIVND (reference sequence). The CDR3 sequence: CASSLAAAASIYGYTF. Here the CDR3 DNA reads TGTGCCAGTAGTTTAGCAGCCGCCGCAAGTATTTATGGCTACACCTTC.

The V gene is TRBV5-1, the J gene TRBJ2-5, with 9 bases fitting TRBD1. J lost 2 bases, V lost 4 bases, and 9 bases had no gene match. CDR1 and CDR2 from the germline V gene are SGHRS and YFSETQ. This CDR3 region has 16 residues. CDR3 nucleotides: TGCGCCAGCAGCCCCGGGTCGGACAGGGGACAAGAGACCCAGTACTTC. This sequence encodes CASSPGSDRGQETQYF.

The CDR3 sequence is CSVEGVPGQGKDEQFF. In DNA, the CDR3 is TGCAGCGTTGAAGGGGTGCCGGGACAGGGGAAAGATGAGCAGTTCTTC. This chain links TRBV29-1 with TRBJ2-1; 10 nucleotides agree with TRBD1. The germline V gene encodes CDR1 SQVTM and CDR2 ANQGSEA. This CDR3 has 16 residues. The V gene end was trimmed by 1 base and the J gene end by 8 bases; junction bases not matched to a gene: 11.

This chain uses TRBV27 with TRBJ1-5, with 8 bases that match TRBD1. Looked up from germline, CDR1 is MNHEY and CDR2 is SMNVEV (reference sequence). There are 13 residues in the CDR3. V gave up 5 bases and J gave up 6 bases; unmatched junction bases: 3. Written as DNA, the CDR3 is TGTGCCAGCAGTAAACAGGGGGGTCAGCCCCAGCATTTT. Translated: CASSKQGGQPQHF.

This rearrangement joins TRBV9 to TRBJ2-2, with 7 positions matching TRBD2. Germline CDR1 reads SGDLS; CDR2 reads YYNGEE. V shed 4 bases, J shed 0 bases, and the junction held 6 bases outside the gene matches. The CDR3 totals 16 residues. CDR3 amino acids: CASSRQRGANTGELFF. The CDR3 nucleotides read TGTGCCAGCAGCAGGCAGCGGGGCGCGAACACCGGGGAGCTGTTTTTT.